These T cell receptor beta chains were read from a single sample in a study of blood T cell repertoires in COVID-19. TCRdb's copy holds only in-frame clones and misses some; the assay was immunoSEQ multiplex PCR. The table shows about 160,000 clones, with approximately 91% occurring only once. The sequenced sample consisted of peripheral blood. All receptors derive from a young man with acute or convalescent COVID-19. Both conserved end residues are part of each CDR3. Each record gives: V gene, clone size, J gene, D gene, CDR3 DNA, CDR3 protein. The D gene is left open where the match is weak. The size of a clone is reported for some rows only, either as once, few or many, or as a class for expanded clones.

>TRBV5-8|.|TRBJ1-5|.
TGTGCCAGCAGCTCAGACACAGGGATCAATCAGCCCCAGCATTTT
CASSSDTGINQPQHF
>TRBV4-1|.|TRBJ2-3|.
TGCGCCAGCAGCCAAGAGCGCGATAGCGCAGGCACAGATACGCAGTATTTT
CASSQERDSAGTDTQYF
>TRBV5-6|.|TRBJ1-5|TRBD1
TGTGCCAGCAGCTCCCGGACAGGGGCCTTCAATCAGCCCCAGCATTTT
CASSSRTGAFNQPQHF
>TRBV10-2|.|TRBJ1-1|TRBD1
TGCGCCAGCAGTGAGTGGGGACAGGGGGCCACTGAAGCTTTCTTT
CASSEWGQGATEAFF
>TRBV5-6|.|TRBJ1-6|TRBD1
TGTGCCAGCAGCTTGGGACAGGGGGAATCACCCCTCCACTTT
CASSLGQGESPLHF
>TRBV7-9|.|TRBJ1-1|.
TGTGCCAGCAGCTTAGGACAAGAGACTGAAGCTTTCTTT
CASSLGQETEAFF
>TRBV19|once|TRBJ2-7|.
TGTGCCAGTAGCACGGGTCCTGACGGCTCCTACGAGCAGTACTTC
CASSTGPDGSYEQYF
>TRBV20-1|.|TRBJ1-1|TRBD1
TGCAGTGCTAGTCAGGGGGACACTGAAGCTTTCTTT
CSASQGDTEAFF
>TRBV19|.|TRBJ2-2|TRBD2
TGTGCCAGTCTACCAACTAGCGGCCCTGGCGGGGAGCTGTTTTTT
CASLPTSGPGGELFF
>TRBV4-2|.|TRBJ2-3|TRBD2
TGTGCCAGCAGCCAAGAGAAACCGGGACTAGCGGGAGAGCTGAATGTGGATACGCAGTATTTT
CASSQEKPGLAGELNVDTQYF
>TRBV24-1|.|TRBJ2-5|.
TGTGCCACCAGTGATCCCGGACTGAAAGAGACCCAGTACTTC
CATSDPGLKETQYF
>TRBV30|.|TRBJ2-5|TRBD1
TGTGCCTGGAGTGTCGCCCACAGGGGGTTAGGGGAGACCCAGTACTTC
CAWSVAHRGLGETQYF
>TRBV12-3/TRBV12-4|.|TRBJ1-1|.
TGTGCCAGCAGTTTACGGAACACTGAAGCTTTCTTT
CASSLRNTEAFF
>TRBV4-1|.|TRBJ2-7|.
TGCGCCAGCAGCCAAGAACAGTCATTTAACGAGCAGTACTTC
CASSQEQSFNEQYF
>TRBV2|.|TRBJ1-2|.
TGTGCCAGCAATTACTGGGGCGGCTACACCTTC
CASNYWGGYTF
>TRBV18|.|TRBJ2-2|TRBD2
TGTGCCAGCTCACCACCGGGGACTAGCAGCACCGGGGAGCTGTTTTTT
CASSPPGTSSTGELFF
>TRBV14|once|TRBJ1-2|TRBD1
TGTGCCAGCAGCCGTTACAGGGGACTCTATGGCTACACCTTC
CASSRYRGLYGYTF
>TRBV18|.|TRBJ1-1|TRBD1
TGTGCCAGCTCACCAGACAGGGTTGGGAACACTGAAGCTTTCTTT
CASSPDRVGNTEAFF
>TRBV6-6|.|TRBJ2-7|TRBD1
TGTGCCAGCAGGGGACAGGACAGTCTGCTTGCCTACGAGCAGTACTTC
CASRGQDSLLAYEQYF
>TRBV9|.|TRBJ1-4|.
TGTGCCAGCAGCGTAAGCCGGGACTTTAATGAAAAACTGTTTTTT
CASSVSRDFNEKLFF
>TRBV19|.|TRBJ2-7|.
TGTGCCAGTAGTATAAGTCCAGGTGCCTCCTACGAGCAGTACTTC
CASSISPGASYEQYF
>TRBV10-3|.|TRBJ1-2|.
TGTGCCATCAGTGAGGGCGTTGGGCCCTATGGCTACACCTTC
CAISEGVGPYGYTF
>TRBV3-1/TRBV3-2|.|TRBJ1-6|.
TGTGCCAGCAGCCCCCCGGGGGATAATTCACCCCTCCACTTT
CASSPPGDNSPLHF
>TRBV4-1|.|TRBJ2-3|TRBD2
TGCGCCAGCAGCCAAGAAGTGCTAGCGGGCACAGATACGCAGTATTTT
CASSQEVLAGTDTQYF
>TRBV19|.|TRBJ2-6|.
TGTGCCAGGGATATAACAGGGGAGGCTGGGGCCAACGTCCTGACTTTC
CARDITGEAGANVLTF